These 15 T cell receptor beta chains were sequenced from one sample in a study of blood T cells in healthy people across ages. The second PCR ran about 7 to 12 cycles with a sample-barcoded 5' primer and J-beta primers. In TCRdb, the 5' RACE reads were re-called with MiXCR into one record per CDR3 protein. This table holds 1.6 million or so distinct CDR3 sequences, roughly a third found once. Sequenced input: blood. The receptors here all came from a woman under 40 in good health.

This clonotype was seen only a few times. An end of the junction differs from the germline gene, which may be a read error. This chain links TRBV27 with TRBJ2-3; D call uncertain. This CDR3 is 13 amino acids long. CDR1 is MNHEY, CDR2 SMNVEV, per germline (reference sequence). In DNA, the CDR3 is TGTGCCGGCAGTACAATTAGTTTCCATACGCAGTATTTT. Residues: CAGSTISFHTQYF.

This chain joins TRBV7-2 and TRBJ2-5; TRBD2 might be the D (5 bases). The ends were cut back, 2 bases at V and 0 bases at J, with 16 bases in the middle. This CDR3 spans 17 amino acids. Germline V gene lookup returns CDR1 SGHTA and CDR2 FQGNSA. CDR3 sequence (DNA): TGTGCCAGCAGCTTACCTCCCTGGACTGAAGACCAAGAGACCCAGTACTTC. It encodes CASSLPPWTEDQETQYF.

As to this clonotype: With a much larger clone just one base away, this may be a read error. Here the CDR3 reads CASSLRGTRGADAQYF. The CDR3 bases are TGTGCCAGCAGCTTGAGGGGAACGCGGGGGGCAGATGCGCAGTATTTT. The V gene is TRBV7-2, the J gene TRBJ2-3; 8 nucleotides agree with TRBD2. This CDR3 region has 16 residues. Germline CDR1 is SGHTA and CDR2 is FQGNSA. Combining the CDR3 with reference TRBV7-2 and TRBJ2-3 gives the whole variable domain GAGVSQSPSNKVTEKGKDVELRCDPISGHTALYWYRQSLGQGLEFLIYFQGNSAPDKSGLPSDRFSAERTGGSVSTLTIQRTQQEDSAVYLCASSLRGTRGADAQYFGPGTRLTVL.

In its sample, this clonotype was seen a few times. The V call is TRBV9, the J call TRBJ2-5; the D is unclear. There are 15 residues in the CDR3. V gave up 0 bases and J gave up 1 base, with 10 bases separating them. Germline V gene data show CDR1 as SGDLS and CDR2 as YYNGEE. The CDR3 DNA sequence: TGTGCCAGCAGCGTAGGAAAGTCAGCCCAAGAGACCCAGTACTTC. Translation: CASSVGKSAQETQYF.

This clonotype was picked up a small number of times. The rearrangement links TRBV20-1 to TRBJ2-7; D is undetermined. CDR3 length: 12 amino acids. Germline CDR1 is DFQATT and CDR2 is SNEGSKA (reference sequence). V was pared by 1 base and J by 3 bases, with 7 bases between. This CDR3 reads CSARAHGYEQYF. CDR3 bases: TGCAGTGCTAGAGCCCACGGCTACGAGCAGTACTTC.

The chain's CDR3 is CASSSPGPNNEQFF. The CDR3 coding sequence is TGTGCCAGCAGTAGCCCCGGGCCTAACAATGAGCAGTTCTTC. V is TRBV28 and J is TRBJ2-1; no firm D call. The CDR3 consists of 14 residues. Trimming pared 5 bases from V and 5 bases from J, leaving 13 bases between. CDR1 MDHEN and CDR2 SYDVKM come from the germline V gene.

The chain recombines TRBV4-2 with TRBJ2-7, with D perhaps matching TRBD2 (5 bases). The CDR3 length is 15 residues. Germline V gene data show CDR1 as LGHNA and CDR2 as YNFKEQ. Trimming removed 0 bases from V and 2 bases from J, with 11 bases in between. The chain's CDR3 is CASSQDFNGAYEQYF. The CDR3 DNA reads TGTGCCAGCAGCCAAGATTTTAACGGGGCCTACGAGCAGTACTTC.

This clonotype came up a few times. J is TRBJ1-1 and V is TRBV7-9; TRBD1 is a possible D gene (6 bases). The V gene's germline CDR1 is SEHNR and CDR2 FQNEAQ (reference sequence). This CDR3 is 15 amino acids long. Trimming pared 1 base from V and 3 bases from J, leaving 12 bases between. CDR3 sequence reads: CASSLGSPGDTEAFF. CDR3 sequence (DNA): TGTGCCAGCAGCTTAGGGTCCCCAGGGGACACTGAAGCTTTCTTT.

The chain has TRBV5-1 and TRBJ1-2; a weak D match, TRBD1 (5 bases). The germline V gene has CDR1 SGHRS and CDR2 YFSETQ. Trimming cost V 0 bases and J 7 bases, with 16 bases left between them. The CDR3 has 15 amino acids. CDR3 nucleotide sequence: TGCGCCAGCAGCTTGGTGGGTCAGGGCCCGGGTGGCTACACCTTC. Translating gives CASSLVGQGPGGYTF.

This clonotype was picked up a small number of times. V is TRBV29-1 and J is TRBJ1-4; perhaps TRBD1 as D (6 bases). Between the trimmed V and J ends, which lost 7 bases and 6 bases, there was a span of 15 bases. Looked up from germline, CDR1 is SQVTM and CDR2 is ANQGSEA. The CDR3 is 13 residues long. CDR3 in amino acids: CSGTQGRDEKLFF. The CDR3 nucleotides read TGCAGCGGGACACAGGGAAGAGATGAAAAACTGTTTTTT.

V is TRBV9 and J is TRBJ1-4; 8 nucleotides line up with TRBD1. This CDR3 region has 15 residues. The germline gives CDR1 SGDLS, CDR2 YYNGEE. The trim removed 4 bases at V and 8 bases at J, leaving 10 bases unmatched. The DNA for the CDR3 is TGTGCCAGCAGCCCCGAGGGACAGGTCGGGGAAAAACTGTTTTTT. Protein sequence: CASSPEGQVGEKLFF.

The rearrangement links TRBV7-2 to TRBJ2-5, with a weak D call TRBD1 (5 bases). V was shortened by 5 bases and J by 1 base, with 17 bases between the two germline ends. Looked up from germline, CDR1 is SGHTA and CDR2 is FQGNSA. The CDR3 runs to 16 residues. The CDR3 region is CASSEGVPLFQETQYF. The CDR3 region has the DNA TGTGCCAGCAGCGAAGGGGTCCCTCTTTTCCAAGAGACCCAGTACTTC.

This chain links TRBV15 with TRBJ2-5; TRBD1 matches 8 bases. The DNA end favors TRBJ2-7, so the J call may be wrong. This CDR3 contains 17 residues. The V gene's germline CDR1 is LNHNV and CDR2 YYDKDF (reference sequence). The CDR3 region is CATSRGGRTGSFHEQYF. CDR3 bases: TGTGCCACCAGCAGAGGTGGGAGGACAGGGAGCTTCCACGAGCAGTACTTC.

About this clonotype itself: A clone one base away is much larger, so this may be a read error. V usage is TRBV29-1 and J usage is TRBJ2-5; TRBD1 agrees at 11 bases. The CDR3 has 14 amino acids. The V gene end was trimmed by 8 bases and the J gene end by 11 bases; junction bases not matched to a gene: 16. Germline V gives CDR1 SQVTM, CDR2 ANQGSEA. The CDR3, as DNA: TGCAGCACTTCCGGGACAGGGGGATACAATGAGCAGTACTTC. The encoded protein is CSTSGTGGYNEQYF.

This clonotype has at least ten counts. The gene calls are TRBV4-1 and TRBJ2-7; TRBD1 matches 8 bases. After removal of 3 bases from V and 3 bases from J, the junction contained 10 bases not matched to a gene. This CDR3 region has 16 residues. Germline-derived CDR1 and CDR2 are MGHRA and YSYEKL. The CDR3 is CASSHNRGDRNYEQYF. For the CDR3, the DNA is TGCGCCAGCAGCCATAACAGGGGGGACAGGAACTACGAGCAGTACTTC.